Each of the 14 T cell receptor beta chains below was sequenced from the same sample in a study of cytomegalovirus exposure and HLA in healthy donors. The primer mix had 60 Vbeta and 13 Jbeta primers. Measured with immunoSEQ multiplex PCR; TCRdb has only the in-frame clones, and not every one. In the table there are more than 200,000 clones, 70% of which are singletons. Material: PBMCs. The source of these receptors is a man aged 40-50 years in good health and CMV-seropositive.

The gene calls are TRBV5-5 and TRBJ1-2; no clear D gene. V shed 0 bases and J shed 6 bases, with 12 bases lying between them. Germline CDR1 SGHKS, CDR2 YYEKEE (reference sequence). The CDR3 has 14 residues. This CDR3 is CASSLGGWRDGYTF. The CDR3 DNA reads as TGTGCCAGCAGCTTGGGGGGTTGGAGGGATGGCTACACCTTC.

The V call is TRBV28, the J call TRBJ2-7, with TRBD2 identical over 13 bases. The CDR3 consists of 16 residues. Germline-derived CDR1 and CDR2 are MDHEN and SYDVKM. The J segment lost 5 bases and the V segment lost 2 bases, leaving 6 bases of the junction unmatched. The CDR3 here is CASSLETSGGYNEQYF. CDR3 DNA: TGTGCCAGCAGTTTAGAGACTAGCGGGGGGTACAACGAGCAGTACTTC. The whole variable domain, filled in from reference TRBV28 and TRBJ2-7, reads DVKVTQSSRYLVKRTGEKVFLECVQDMDHENMFWYRQDPGLGLRLIYFSYDVKMKEKGDIPEGYSVSREKKERFSLILESASTNQTSMYLCASSLETSGGYNEQYFGPGTRLTVT.

CDR3 DNA: TGCGCCAGCAGCTTGGACAGGGGGCTTACCGGGGAGCTGTTTTTT. Translating gives CASSLDRGLTGELFF. The chain recombines TRBV5-1 with TRBJ2-2; TRBD1 matches at 9 bases. The CDR3 is 15 amino acids. J was trimmed by 5 bases and V by 0 bases; bases with no gene match: 2. CDR1 and CDR2 from the germline V gene are SGHRS and YFSETQ.

The gene calls are TRBV4-1 and TRBJ2-1; 7 bases align to TRBD1. The CDR3 spans 17 residues. Germline-derived CDR1 and CDR2 are MGHRA and YSYEKL. With V trimmed by 3 bases and J by 0 bases, 8 bases remained unmatched. CDR3 sequence reads: CASSQSTGASSYNEQFF. CDR3 in DNA: TGCGCCAGCAGCCAGTCCACAGGGGCGAGCTCCTACAATGAGCAGTTCTTC.

The chain links TRBV7-6 to TRBJ2-1, with 12 bases lining up with TRBD2. CDR1 and CDR2 from the germline V gene are SGHVS and FNYEAQ. The length of the CDR3 is 17 residues. V was pared by 2 bases and J by 4 bases, with 6 bases of the junction left unmatched. The CDR3 nucleotides are TGTGCCAGCAGCTTACAGCCTAGCGGGGGGGCATACAATGAGCAGTTCTTC. Residues: CASSLQPSGGAYNEQFF. Variable domain in full (rest from reference TRBV7-6 and TRBJ2-1): GAGVSQSPRYKVTKRGQDVALRCDPISGHVSLYWYRQALGQGPEFLTYFNYEAQQDKSGLPNDRFSAERPEGSISTLTIQRTEQRDSAMYRCASSLQPSGGAYNEQFFGPGTRLTVL.

This clone was recorded a few times. The rearrangement uses TRBV7-9 and TRBJ2-5; 11 nucleotides agree with TRBD1. Germline V lookup: CDR1 SEHNR, CDR2 FQNEAQ (reference sequence). V gave up 6 bases and J gave up 5 bases; unmatched junction bases: 11. The CDR3 contains 16 residues. The CDR3 protein is CASSQARTGGGETQYF. The CDR3 DNA reads TGTGCCAGCAGTCAAGCCCGGACAGGGGGCGGCGAGACCCAGTACTTC.

The chain is built from TRBV7-6 and TRBJ2-3, with D possibly TRBD1 on 5 matching bases. The CDR3 has 17 residues. From germline, CDR1 is SGHVS and CDR2 FNYEAQ. V was cut by 5 bases and J by 2 bases, with 20 bases left in between. Here the CDR3 DNA reads TGTGCCAGCAGCACCCGACAGACCCATGGGGACACAGATACGCAGTATTTT. Translation: CASSTRQTHGDTDTQYF.

This sequence joins TRBV2 and TRBJ1-1; tentatively, D is TRBD1 (5 bases). CDR3 length equals 12 residues. Trimming shortened V by 8 bases and J by 5 bases, and 12 bases separated the two germline ends. Looked up from germline, CDR1 is SNHLY and CDR2 is FYNNEI. CDR3 residues: CASGGGWTEAFF. The CDR3 region has the DNA TGTGCCAGCGGCGGGGGTTGGACTGAAGCTTTCTTT. Combining the CDR3 with reference TRBV2 and TRBJ1-1 gives the whole variable domain EPEVTQTPSHQVTQMGQEVILRCVPISNHLYFYWYRQILGQKVEFLVSFYNNEISEKSEIFDDQFSVERPDGSNFTLKIRSTKLEDSAMYFCASGGGWTEAFFGQGTRLTVV.

The rearrangement uses TRBV7-8 and TRBJ1-2; D ambiguous. The germline V and J ends were trimmed by 1 base and 0 bases, with 15 bases remaining between them. The CDR3 extends over 17 amino acids. Germline V gene data show CDR1 as SGHVS and CDR2 as FQNEAQ. For the CDR3, the DNA is TGTGCCAGCAGCTTAGTCAGAACGTCCCCCGCTAACTATGGCTACACCTTC. This encodes CASSLVRTSPANYGYTF.

This clone came up once. The CDR3 region is CASSRTGLFDEQFF. CDR3 DNA: TGCGCCAGCAGCCGGACGGGACTATTCGATGAGCAGTTCTTC. The chain uses TRBV4-1 and TRBJ2-1; 7 nucleotides agree with TRBD2. The CDR3 totals 14 residues. CDR1 MGHRA and CDR2 YSYEKL come from the germline V gene. V trimming: 4 bases; J trimming: 8 bases; junction bases outside the gene matches: 8.

The V gene is TRBV7-8, the J gene TRBJ1-1; possibly TRBD1 for D (5 bases). The ends were cut back, 1 base at V and 4 bases at J, with 13 bases in the middle. CDR1 SGHVS and CDR2 FQNEAQ come from the germline V gene. The length of the CDR3 is 15 residues. CDR3 DNA: TGTGCCAGCAGCTTAGAAGGAGCGGGGGTCACTGAAGCTTTCTTT. Its protein product is CASSLEGAGVTEAFF.

V usage is TRBV4-2 and J usage is TRBJ2-5; D not resolved. The assigned J gene may be wrong: the sequence end matches TRBJ2-7 better. This CDR3 has 13 residues. The germline V gene has CDR1 LGHNA and CDR2 YNFKEQ. CDR3 region: CASSPAPAYEQYF. The CDR3 nucleotides read TGTGCCAGCAGCCCCGCGCCCGCCTACGAGCAGTACTTC.

V gene TRBV29-1 combines with J gene TRBJ2-1; D possibly corresponds to TRBD2 (6 bases). V dropped 5 bases and J dropped 4 bases, with 15 bases sitting between them. The CDR3 loop spans 14 amino acids. Germline values: CDR1 SQVTM, CDR2 ANQGSEA. DNA for the CDR3: TGCAGCGTTAACGCGGGGCAGGGTTACAATGAGCAGTTCTTC. It encodes CSVNAGQGYNEQFF.

The chain is built from TRBV14 and TRBJ2-3, with D possibly being TRBD2 (6 bases). The germline gives CDR1 SGHDN, CDR2 FVKESK. CDR3 length: 13 residues. Trimming removed 0 bases at V and 8 bases at J, with 9 bases between. The CDR3 is CASSQETSRTQYF. DNA for the CDR3: TGTGCCAGCAGCCAAGAAACTAGCCGTACGCAGTATTTT.